These 28 T cell receptor beta chains originate from one sample sequenced in a study of memory CD4+ T cells and cytomegalovirus serostatus. The method was immunoSEQ multiplex PCR; TCRdb's version includes in-frame clones alone and lacks a portion of them. The table has approximately 42,000 clones, approximately 80% seen once. The sort gate was single viable CD3+CD4+CD8-CD45RO+ cells for memory CD4+ T cells. The sequenced sample consisted of memory CD4+ T cells from blood. The receptors originated from an adult in good health and CMV-seronegative.

The V gene is TRBV6-5, the J gene TRBJ2-2; D gene uncertain. CDR1 MNHEY and CDR2 SVGAGI come from the germline V gene. Trimming removed 5 bases at V and 6 bases at J, with 10 bases between. The CDR3 sequence is 13 residues long. In DNA form, the CDR3 reads TGTGCCAGCAGTGCTAGACGGGCCGGGGAGCTGTTTTTT. Protein product: CASSARRAGELFF.

This clone was observed a single time. The chain is built from TRBV6-6 and TRBJ2-5; D unclear. Trimming removed 2 bases at V and 5 bases at J, with 3 bases between. CDR1 is MNHNY, CDR2 SVGAGI, per germline (reference sequence). The CDR3 extends over 11 amino acids. CDR3 DNA sequence: TGTGCCAGCAGTTACCGGGAGACCCAGTACTTC. Its protein product is CASSYRETQYF.

The chain couples TRBV2 to TRBJ2-3; 7 positions agree with TRBD2. The germline gives CDR1 SNHLY, CDR2 FYNNEI. This CDR3 spans 16 amino acids. V shed 3 bases, J shed 4 bases, and the junction held 10 bases outside the gene matches. The CDR3 DNA follows: TGTGCCAGCAGTGATGGTGGCGGGAGAAGCGCAGATACGCAGTATTTT. It is translated as CASSDGGGRSADTQYF.

The V and J genes are TRBV4-1 and TRBJ2-3, with 9 bases lining up with TRBD1. This CDR3 is built from 18 residues. Trimming removed 4 bases from V and 4 bases from J; junction bases left unmatched: 15. The germline V gene encodes CDR1 MGHRA and CDR2 YSYEKL. The CDR3 is CASSLLPPPGTGPDTQYF. In nucleotides, the CDR3 is TGCGCCAGCAGCCTCCTACCCCCCCCCGGGACAGGGCCAGATACGCAGTATTTT.

The rearrangement links TRBV6-4 to TRBJ2-1, with D perhaps matching TRBD2 (6 bases). Trimming pared 6 bases from V and 2 bases from J, leaving 20 bases between. There are 17 residues in the CDR3. Germline CDR1 MRHNA, CDR2 SNTAGT. The CDR3 spells CASSESAGTRPYNEQFF. The DNA for the CDR3 is TGTGCCAGCAGCGAATCAGCCGGGACTCGGCCCTACAATGAGCAGTTCTTC.

The gene calls are TRBV5-3 and TRBJ1-3, with TRBD1 identical over 7 bases. TRBV5-3 has ORF status, its function being uncertain. V trimming: 1 base; J trimming: 0 bases; junction bases outside the gene matches: 13. The CDR3 sequence is 19 residues long. Here the CDR3 reads CARSLQGWEGAFSGNTIYF. In nucleotides, the CDR3 is TGTGCCAGAAGCTTGCAAGGGTGGGAGGGGGCCTTCTCTGGAAACACCATATATTTT.

This clone was counted a single time. This CDR3 is CASSQEWTSQDTQYF. DNA for the CDR3: TGCGCCAGCAGCCAAGAATGGACTAGTCAAGATACGCAGTATTTT. This chain connects TRBV4-3 to TRBJ2-3; 7 positions agree with TRBD2. The CDR3 loop spans 15 amino acids. Germline loops: CDR1 LGHNA, CDR2 YSLEER. V dropped 0 bases and J dropped 5; count of bases not matched to a gene: 5.

The J gene is TRBJ2-1, the V gene TRBV7-2; D gene unclear. This CDR3 is 15 amino acids long. The V and J ends lost 1 base and 6 bases respectively, with 13 bases between them. From germline, CDR1 is SGHTA and CDR2 FQGNSA. In DNA, the CDR3 is TGTGCCAGCAGCTTAGGCCTGGAGAGAACCAATGAGCAGTTCTTC. Protein: CASSLGLERTNEQFF. The complete variable domain, with remaining parts taken from reference TRBV7-2 and TRBJ2-1, reads GAGVSQSPSNKVTEKGKDVELRCDPISGHTALYWYRQSLGQGLEFLIYFQGNSAPDKSGLPSDRFSAERTGGSVSTLTIQRTQQEDSAVYLCASSLGLERTNEQFFGPGTRLTVL.

On this clone: The junction departs from the called germline gene at one end, perhaps through a read error. This rearrangement joins TRBV2 to TRBJ1-1; TRBD1 is a possible D gene (5 bases). The germline V gene encodes CDR1 SNHLY and CDR2 FYNNEI. CDR3 length equals 14 residues. The CDR3 protein is CASSEGGMKTEAFF. As DNA, the CDR3 is TGTGCCAGCAGTGAAGGGGGGATGAAGACTGAAGCTTTCTTT.

V usage is TRBV2 and J usage is TRBJ2-2; D tentatively reads TRBD1 or TRBD2 (5 bases each). The germline gives CDR1 SNHLY, CDR2 FYNNEI. The length of the CDR3 is 15 residues. Trimming took 6 bases from V and 1 from J, leaving 12 bases between them. The CDR3 DNA follows: TGTGCCAGCAGCGCGGTGGGACGGAACACCGGGGAGCTGTTTTTT. Protein: CASSAVGRNTGELFF.

This rearrangement joins TRBV7-2 to TRBJ2-5; 13 bases agree with TRBD2. The germline gives CDR1 SGHTA, CDR2 FQGNSA. V shed 5 bases, J shed 5 bases, and the junction held 14 bases outside the gene matches. This CDR3 is 18 amino acids long. CDR3 in amino acids: CASSRTGGLAGVGETQYF. The CDR3 DNA follows: TGTGCCAGCAGCCGAACGGGAGGACTAGCGGGAGTTGGGGAGACCCAGTACTTC.

This clone was seen a handful of times. This chain links TRBV6-6 with TRBJ1-4, with TRBD1 matching 7 bases. This CDR3 region has 15 residues. CDR1 is MNHNY and CDR2 is SVGAGI in the germline V gene (reference sequence). J gave up 5 bases and V 0 bases, and 3 bases lay outside the gene matches. The CDR3 DNA sequence: TGTGCCAGCAGTTACTCAGGGGGCGAAAATGAAAAACTGTTTTTT. Translation: CASSYSGGENEKLFF.

In this sample, this clone turned up a few times. The CDR3 bases are TGTGCCAGCAGCCCGAGAGGGACTGGTGAAAAACTGTTTTTT. It translates to CASSPRGTGEKLFF. The rearrangement uses TRBV4-2 and TRBJ1-4, with D possibly TRBD1 on 5 matching bases. Trimming took 4 bases from V and 7 from J, leaving 13 bases between them. This CDR3 is built from 14 residues. The germline gives CDR1 LGHNA, CDR2 YNFKEQ.

V is TRBV9 and J is TRBJ2-6, with D tentatively TRBD1 (5 bases). The CDR3 consists of 18 residues. Trimming cost V 4 bases and J 0 bases, with 17 bases left between them. The V gene's germline CDR1 is SGDLS and CDR2 YYNGEE. The CDR3 nucleotides are TGTGCCAGCAGCCCTCGGACAAACGACATCTCTGGGGCCAACGTCCTGACTTTC. This translates into CASSPRTNDISGANVLTF.

The chain uses TRBV13 and TRBJ2-1, with TRBD2 matching 8 bases. The CDR3 length is 16 residues. V lost 5 bases to trimming and J lost 0 bases; unmatched junction nucleotides: 6. Germline assignment: CDR1 PRHDT and CDR2 FYEKMQ (reference sequence). In nucleotides, the CDR3 is TGTGCCAGCAGCCGTGGCGGGAGGAGCTCCTACAATGAGCAGTTCTTC. The encoded protein is CASSRGGRSSYNEQFF.

The J gene is TRBJ2-7, the V gene TRBV27; possible D gene TRBD1, 6 bases. Trimming removed 4 bases from V and 5 bases from J, with 12 bases in between. This CDR3 spans 13 amino acids. CDR1 is MNHEY and CDR2 is SMNVEV in the germline V gene (reference sequence). The CDR3 loop reads CASSSLPGDEQYF. The CDR3 DNA sequence: TGTGCCAGCAGTTCCCTCCCAGGGGACGAGCAGTACTTC.

This chain connects TRBV7-9 to TRBJ1-6; tentative D call: TRBD1 (5 bases). The germline V gene has CDR1 SEHNR and CDR2 FQNEAQ (reference sequence). V was clipped by 1 base and J by 9 bases, with 16 bases between them. The CDR3 length is 16 residues. The CDR3 loop is CASSLVAGNGGSPLHF. Written as DNA, the CDR3 is TGTGCCAGCAGCTTAGTAGCAGGGAACGGAGGTTCACCCCTCCACTTT. The whole variable domain, remainder taken from reference TRBV7-9 and TRBJ1-6, is DTGVSQNPRHKITKRGQNVTFRCDPISEHNRLYWYRQTLGQGPEFLTYFQNEAQLEKSRLLSDRFSAERPKGSFSTLEIQRTEQGDSAMYLCASSLVAGNGGSPLHFGNGTRLTVT.

This chain connects TRBV5-4 to TRBJ2-5; 9 bases are shared with TRBD2. J was trimmed by 4 bases and V by 2 bases; bases with no gene match: 6. The CDR3 has 15 residues. Germline V gene data show CDR1 as SGHNT and CDR2 as YYREEE (reference sequence). The CDR3 reads CASSFGGRAAETQYF. In nucleotides, the CDR3 is TGTGCCAGCAGCTTCGGCGGGAGGGCCGCAGAGACCCAGTACTTC.

In this sample, this clone turned up once. This CDR3 is CASIGLREGTQYF. CDR3 sequence (DNA): TGCGCCAGCATTGGTCTGCGGGAAGGGACCCAGTACTTC. This chain uses TRBV5-1 with TRBJ2-5; possible D gene TRBD2, 6 bases. The germline V and J ends were trimmed by 6 bases and 7 bases, with 16 bases remaining between them. The V gene's germline CDR1 is SGHRS and CDR2 YFSETQ. The CDR3 sequence is 13 residues long.

This chain links TRBV7-2 with TRBJ1-2; a possible D gene is TRBD1 (5 bases). The V and J ends lost 3 bases and 4 bases respectively, with 12 bases between them. This CDR3 is 14 amino acids long. Germline CDR1 is SGHTA and CDR2 is FQGNSA. CDR3 nucleotide sequence: TGTGCCAGCAGCTTCTTACGCGGGGGCTATGGCTACACCTTC. It is translated as CASSFLRGGYGYTF.

V gene TRBV2 combines with J gene TRBJ1-1; D remains ambiguous. V lost 3 bases and J 1 base, leaving 9 bases between the germline ends. The germline gives CDR1 SNHLY, CDR2 FYNNEI. The CDR3 runs 14 residues. The chain's CDR3 is CASSEAGRNTEAFF. The CDR3 coding sequence is TGTGCCAGCAGTGAGGCGGGGAGGAACACTGAAGCTTTCTTT.

The chain recombines TRBV5-6 with TRBJ2-7, with D hard to call. Trimming pared 4 bases from V and 1 base from J, leaving 15 bases between. CDR1 is SGHDT and CDR2 is YYEEEE in the germline V gene. The CDR3 runs to 15 residues. The CDR3 sequence is CASSRGGVFSYEQYF. The CDR3 DNA reads TGTGCCAGCAGCCGAGGTGGAGTTTTTTCCTACGAGCAGTACTTC.

CDR3 DNA: TGTGCCACCAGCAGAGATTGGCTAGCGGGCACCGGGGAGCTGTTTTTT. This gives the protein CATSRDWLAGTGELFF. The V call is TRBV15, the J call TRBJ2-2, with 8 positions matching TRBD2. V lost 0 bases and J lost 4; bases outside the gene matches: 4. The CDR3 contains 16 residues. In germline, CDR1 is LNHNV, CDR2 YYDKDF (reference sequence).

The J gene is TRBJ2-1, the V gene TRBV16, with 13 nucleotides matching TRBD2. The V gene end was trimmed by 4 bases and the J gene end by 6 bases; junction bases not matched to a gene: 3. The CDR3 is 15 residues long. The germline V gene encodes CDR1 KGHSY and CDR2 FQNENV. CDR3 sequence (DNA): TGTGCCAGCAGCCGAGGACTAGCGGGAGTCAATGAGCAGTTCTTC. Translation: CASSRGLAGVNEQFF.

With respect to this clone: The sample holds other DNA sequences that translate to the same CDR3. The rearrangement links TRBV2 to TRBJ1-1; D might be TRBD1 (5 bases). V was clipped by 6 bases and J by 2 bases, with 10 bases between them. Germline V CDR1 and CDR2: SNHLY, FYNNEI. This CDR3 spans 13 amino acids. CDR3 amino acids: CASRTGVNTEAFF. The DNA of the CDR3 is TGTGCCAGCAGGACGGGGGTCAACACTGAAGCTTTCTTT.

The V and J genes are TRBV7-2 and TRBJ2-7; 7 bases are a match to TRBD1. CDR1 and CDR2 (germline): SGHTA, FQGNSA. The junction had 2 bases not matched to a gene; V was cut back by 3 bases and J by 0 bases. This CDR3 contains 14 residues. CDR3 nucleotides: TGTGCCAGCAGCTTTGACAGGGTCTCCTACGAGCAGTACTTC. It translates to CASSFDRVSYEQYF.

The chain carries TRBV5-6 and TRBJ1-1, with TRBD1 as a possible D gene (6 bases). CDR1 and CDR2 (germline): SGHDT, YYEEEE. The CDR3 extends over 15 amino acids. The V and J ends lost 2 bases and 6 bases respectively, with 17 bases between them. CDR3 nucleotide sequence: TGTGCCAGCAGCTTCGGGTCAGGGGCGGTCCCTGAAGCTTTCTTT. Translation: CASSFGSGAVPEAFF.

The chain joins TRBV10-1 to TRBJ2-7; 10 positions agree with TRBD1. CDR1 and CDR2 from the germline V gene are WNHNN and SYGVQD (reference sequence). Trimming took 3 bases from V and 3 from J; bases not matched to a gene: 5. CDR3 length: 15 residues. CDR3 sequence reads: CASSDGQGGIYEQYF. As DNA, the CDR3 is TGCGCCAGCAGTGACGGACAGGGGGGGATCTACGAGCAGTACTTC.